This TCR beta chain appears in the sequencing data of a study of naive and memory T cell subsets. Study-wide points: Especially in CD8 cells, naive repertoires contained a few larger clonotypes, possibly CD45RA-re-expressing memory cells. From naive to CM, EM and EMRA, diversity decreased and Gini increased.

This clonotype showed up many times. The antigen is unknown. This CDR3 is built from 17 residues. The V and J ends lost 4 bases and 1 base respectively, with 17 bases between them. Germline CDR1 reads LNHNV; CDR2 reads YYDKDF (reference sequence). The beta constant-region primer was an equimolar mix of two oligonucleotides covering TRBC1 and TRBC2. Four rounds of PCR amplified the ligated cDNA using nested alpha and beta constant-region primers plus SP2. One entry per CDR3 protein results from TCRdb running MiXCR on the UMI-ligation and nested PCR reads. The data show roughly 100,000 distinct CDR3 sequences, 10% to 12% seen once.

The source is a human donor in good health. The gene calls are TRBV15 and TRBJ2-1, with D perhaps TRBD1 (6 bases). The specimen was naive CD4+ T cells from blood. The CDR3, as DNA: TGTGCCACCAGCAAAGGACAGACGACTATATCCTACAATGAGCAGTTCTTC. Its translation: CATSKGQTTISYNEQFF. Complete variable domain (other parts from reference TRBV15 and TRBJ2-1): DAMVIQNPRYQVTQFGKPVTLSCSQTLNHNVMYWYQQKSSQAPKLLFHYYDKDFNNEADTPDNFQSRRPNTSFCFLDIRSPGLGDTAMYLCATSKGQTTISYNEQFFGPGTRLTVL.